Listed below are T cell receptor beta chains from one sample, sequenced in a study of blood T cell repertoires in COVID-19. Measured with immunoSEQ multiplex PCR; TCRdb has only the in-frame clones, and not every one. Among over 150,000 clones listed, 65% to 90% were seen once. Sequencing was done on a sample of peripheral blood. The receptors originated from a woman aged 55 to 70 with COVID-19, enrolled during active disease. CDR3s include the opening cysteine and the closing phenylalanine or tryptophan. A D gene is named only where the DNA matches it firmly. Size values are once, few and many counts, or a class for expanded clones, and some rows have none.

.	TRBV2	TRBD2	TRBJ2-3	CASSVLAGGADTQYF	TGTGCCAGCAGTGTGCTAGCGGGGGGCGCGGATACGCAGTATTTT
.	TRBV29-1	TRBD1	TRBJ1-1	CSVDRGPNTEAFF	TGCAGCGTCGACAGGGGACCGAACACTGAAGCTTTCTTT
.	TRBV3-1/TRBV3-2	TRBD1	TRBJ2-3	CASSYLFRDRGTDTQYF	TGTGCCAGCAGCTATCTATTCCGGGACAGGGGCACAGATACGCAGTATTTT
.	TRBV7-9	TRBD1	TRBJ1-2	CASSPNVARGALDGYTF	TGTGCCAGCAGCCCAAATGTCGCCAGGGGGGCTCTCGATGGCTACACCTTC
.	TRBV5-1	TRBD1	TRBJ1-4	CASSLISGGGEKLFF	TGCGCCAGCAGCTTGATCTCAGGGGGCGGTGAAAAACTGTTTTTT
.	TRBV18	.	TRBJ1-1	CASSPPVPGPEAFF	TGTGCCAGCTCACCACCCGTACCTGGGCCTGAAGCTTTCTTT
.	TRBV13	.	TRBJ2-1	CASSLVQGLYNEQFF	TGTGCCAGCAGCTTAGTTCAGGGACTCTACAATGAGCAGTTCTTC
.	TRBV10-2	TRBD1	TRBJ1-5	CASLGTGGRSNQPQHF	TGCGCCAGCCTTGGGACAGGGGGCAGGAGCAATCAGCCCCAGCATTTT
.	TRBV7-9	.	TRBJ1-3	CASSTGAGNTIYF	TGTGCCAGCAGCACCGGGGCTGGAAACACCATATATTTT
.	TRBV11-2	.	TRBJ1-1	CASSLSYRDTEAFF	TGTGCCAGCAGCTTAAGTTACCGGGATACTGAAGCTTTCTTT
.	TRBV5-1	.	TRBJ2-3	CASSFDGDRTDTQYF	TGCGCCAGCAGCTTTGACGGGGATCGCACAGATACGCAGTATTTT
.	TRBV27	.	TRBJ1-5	CASSLNGLRGNQPQHF	TGTGCCAGCAGTTTAAACGGCCTGCGGGGCAATCAGCCCCAGCATTTT
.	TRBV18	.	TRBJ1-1	CASSPRFGNTEAFF	TGTGCCAGCTCACCACGTTTCGGGAACACTGAAGCTTTCTTT
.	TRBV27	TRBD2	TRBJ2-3	CASSLMRSSGISSTDTQYF	TGTGCCAGCAGTTTAATGAGGTCTAGCGGTATTTCTAGCACAGATACGCAGTATTTT
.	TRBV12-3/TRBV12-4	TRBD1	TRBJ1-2	CASSQGARGGYTF	TGTGCCAGCAGTCAGGGGGCCAGAGGTGGCTACACCTTC
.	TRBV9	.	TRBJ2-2	CASSVVAGAPSTGELFF	TGTGCCAGCAGCGTAGTGGCAGGGGCCCCGAGTACCGGGGAGCTGTTTTTT
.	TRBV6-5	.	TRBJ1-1	CASSYSRTEAFF	TGTGCCAGCAGTTACTCCCGTACTGAAGCTTTCTTT
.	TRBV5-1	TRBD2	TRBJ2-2	CASSLVSGGTGELFF	TGCGCCAGCAGCCTTGTTAGCGGGGGGACCGGGGAGCTGTTTTTT
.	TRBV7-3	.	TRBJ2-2	CASSLTVNLQGGELFF	TGTGCCAGCAGCTTAACGGTCAACTTACAGGGCGGGGAGCTGTTTTTT
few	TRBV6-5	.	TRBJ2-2	CASRGHILGELFF	TGTGCCAGCAGAGGACACATACTAGGGGAGCTGTTTTTT
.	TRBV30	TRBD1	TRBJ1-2	CAWGQGNGYTF	TGTGCCTGGGGACAGGGAAATGGCTACACCTTC
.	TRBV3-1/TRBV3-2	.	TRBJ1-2	CASSQEARPSNYGYTF	TGTGCCAGCAGCCAAGAGGCCAGGCCCTCCAACTATGGCTACACCTTC
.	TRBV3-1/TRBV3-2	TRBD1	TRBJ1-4	CASSQVGGGSGEKLFF	TGTGCCAGCAGCCAGGTTGGAGGGGGCAGTGGTGAAAAACTGTTTTTT
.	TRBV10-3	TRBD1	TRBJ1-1	CAISETGQGNTEAFF	TGTGCCATCAGTGAGACAGGACAGGGAAATACTGAAGCTTTCTTT
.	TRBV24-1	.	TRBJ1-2	CATSDSYGYTF	TGTGCCACCAGTGATTCTTATGGCTACACCTTC